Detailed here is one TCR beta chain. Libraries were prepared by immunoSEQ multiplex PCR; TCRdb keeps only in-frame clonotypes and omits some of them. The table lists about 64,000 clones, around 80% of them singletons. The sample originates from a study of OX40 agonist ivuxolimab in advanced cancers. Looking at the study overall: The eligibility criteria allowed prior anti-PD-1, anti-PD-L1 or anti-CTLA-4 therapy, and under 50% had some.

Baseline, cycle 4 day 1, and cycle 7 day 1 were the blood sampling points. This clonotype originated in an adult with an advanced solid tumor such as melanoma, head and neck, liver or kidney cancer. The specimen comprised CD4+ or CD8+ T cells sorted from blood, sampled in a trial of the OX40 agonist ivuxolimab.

This CDR3 reads CASSLLRGDEDTQYF. The CDR3 nucleotides are TGTGCCAGCAGCTTATTAAGGGGAGATGAAGATACGCAGTATTTT. The V and J genes are TRBV5-4 and TRBJ2-3; possibly TRBD1 or TRBD2 for D (5 bases each). V was trimmed by 2 bases and J by 5 bases, leaving 15 bases between them. Germline lookup yields CDR1 SGHNT and CDR2 YYREEE (reference sequence). This CDR3 is 15 amino acids long.